This T cell receptor (beta chain) was identified during a study of blood T cell repertoires in COVID-19. Study at large: Samples came from the United States, Italy and Spain, spanning acute and convalescent COVID-19. T cells, B-cell-depleted T cells, or PBMCs provided the cDNA or gDNA that served as material.

In the original processing: From reference gene primer amplification, estimates of nucleated cell counts were derived. The repertoire was sequenced with immunoSEQ multiplex PCR; TCRdb's copy has only in-frame clones and lacks some. Clonal size and the V and J genes are those of that table, whereas D and trimming came from the DNA. The table records about 140,000 clones, around nine tenths of them present only once. The germline CDR1 and CDR2 sequences are SGHNT and YYREEE (reference sequence). The CDR3 runs 15 residues. Trimming stripped 0 bases from V and 0 bases from J, with 8 bases between. The rearrangement joins TRBV5-4 to TRBJ2-3; perhaps TRBD1 as D (5 bases). The sequence was collected from a woman aged 60 to 75 with acute or convalescent COVID-19. The sample was peripheral blood. DNA of the CDR3: TGTGCCAGCAGCTTGGGCAGGGCTAGCACAGATACGCAGTATTTT. Protein product: CASSLGRASTDTQYF.